These 14 T cell receptor beta chains were sequenced from one sample in a study of blood T cell repertoires in COVID-19. This table comes from immunoSEQ multiplex PCR, and its TCRdb copy is limited to in-frame clones, with some not included. The sample contains around 200,000 clones, about 90% of which appear only once. Input material: peripheral blood. These receptors were obtained from a man between 50 and 59 years old with acute or convalescent COVID-19.

This clone has a single count. This chain joins TRBV20-1 and TRBJ2-1; D is unclear. CDR1 and CDR2 from the germline V gene are DFQATT and SNEGSKA (reference sequence). CDR3 length: 11 amino acids. V was shortened by 6 bases and J by 9 bases, with 12 bases between the two germline ends. The CDR3 protein is CSAPPSGEQFF. The CDR3 bases are TGCAGTGCCCCGCCCTCGGGTGAGCAGTTCTTC.

The sample holds one count of this clone. The gene calls are TRBV4-1 and TRBJ2-3; TRBD1 agrees at 7 bases. The CDR3 is 15 residues long. Germline assignment: CDR1 MGHRA and CDR2 YSYEKL. The V gene end was trimmed by 1 base and the J gene end by 4 bases; junction bases not matched to a gene: 5. CDR3 sequence (DNA): TGCGCCAGCAGCCAAGGGACAGGAATTGCAGATACGCAGTATTTT. Translation: CASSQGTGIADTQYF.

This chain joins TRBV2 and TRBJ2-2, with D possibly being TRBD2 (5 bases). The length of the CDR3 is 17 residues. Trimming removed 7 bases from V and 4 bases from J, with 22 bases in between. The V gene's germline CDR1 is SNHLY and CDR2 FYNNEI. CDR3 protein: CASKTPYGVGSTGELFF. Written as DNA, the CDR3 is TGTGCCAGCAAGACCCCATACGGGGTCGGGTCCACCGGGGAGCTGTTTTTT.

Here the CDR3 DNA reads TGTGCCAGCAGAATCAGGGGGGACACCGGGGAGCTGTTTTTT. Protein product: CASRIRGDTGELFF. This chain connects TRBV6-6 to TRBJ2-2; possibly TRBD1 for D (7 bases). Germline V gene data show CDR1 as MNHNY and CDR2 as SVGAGI (reference sequence). This CDR3 region has 14 residues. Trimming took 6 bases from V and 3 from J, leaving 11 bases between them.

The chain couples TRBV19 to TRBJ1-1, with 9 bases fitting TRBD1. The CDR3 runs 14 residues. CDR1 is LNHDA, CDR2 SQIVND, per germline (reference sequence). With V trimmed by 7 bases and J by 3 bases, 6 bases remained unmatched. CDR3 bases: TGTGCCAGTACTACGGGACAGGGATACACTGAAGCTTTCTTT. It is translated as CASTTGQGYTEAFF.

This sequence joins TRBV2 and TRBJ1-1; D unresolved. V lost 2 bases and J lost 4, with 14 bases in between. The CDR3 consists of 15 residues. From germline, CDR1 is SNHLY and CDR2 FYNNEI. The DNA of the CDR3 is TGTGCCAGCAGTGAATTGGCAGCGCAACTCACTGAAGCTTTCTTT. Translation: CASSELAAQLTEAFF.

The chain has TRBV9 and TRBJ2-2, with a possible D match to TRBD1 (6 bases). The CDR3 is made up of 14 amino acids. CDR1 and CDR2 (germline): SGDLS, YYNGEE. V lost 7 bases and J 4 bases, leaving 14 bases between the germline ends. The CDR3 here is CASVQGSGTGELFF. For the CDR3, the DNA is TGTGCCAGCGTACAGGGCTCTGGCACCGGGGAGCTGTTTTTT. Combining the CDR3 with reference TRBV9 and TRBJ2-2 gives the whole variable domain DSGVTQTPKHLITATGQRVTLRCSPRSGDLSVYWYQQSLDQGLQFLIQYYNGEERAKGNILERFSAQQFPDLHSELNLSSLELGDSALYFCASVQGSGTGELFFGEGSRLTVL.

The chain joins TRBV5-1 to TRBJ2-1; the match to TRBD2 covers 11 bases. J was trimmed by 6 bases and V by 3 bases; bases with no gene match: 5. This CDR3 is 15 amino acids long. CDR1 is SGHRS, CDR2 YFSETQ, per germline. The CDR3 DNA sequence: TGCGCCAGCAGCTCCGGGACTAGCGGAGTCAATGAGCAGTTCTTC. Protein product: CASSSGTSGVNEQFF.

This clone has just one count. The rearrangement joins TRBV7-9 to TRBJ2-4; D may be TRBD1 (5 bases). Deletions cut 5 bases from V and 6 bases from J, with 17 bases between. CDR1 is SEHNR and CDR2 is FQNEAQ in the germline V gene (reference sequence). The CDR3 extends over 15 amino acids. CDR3 nucleotide sequence: TGTGCCAGCAGCCGACAGACAGAAAATCGAAACATTCAGTACTTC. Translated: CASSRQTENRNIQYF.

This clone was recorded only once. The V gene is TRBV4-2, the J gene TRBJ2-2, with D hard to call. The CDR3 runs to 14 residues. Germline V gene sequence: CDR1 LGHNA, CDR2 YNFKEQ. V gave up 5 bases and J gave up 0 bases, with 7 bases separating them. The CDR3 DNA is TGTGCCAGCAGCGGAGACGCGAACACCGGGGAGCTGTTTTTT. Amino acids: CASSGDANTGELFF.

This clone was observed a handful of times. The V and J genes are TRBV7-9 and TRBJ1-2; D uncertain. With 5 bases removed from V and 2 bases from J, the gap between germline ends came to 9 bases. The germline gives CDR1 SEHNR, CDR2 FQNEAQ (reference sequence). CDR3 length equals 13 residues. The chain's CDR3 is CASSEDTNYGYTF. The DNA of the CDR3 is TGTGCCAGCAGCGAAGACACCAACTATGGCTACACCTTC.

The V gene is TRBV19, the J gene TRBJ1-2; perhaps TRBD1 as D (6 bases). Trimming left V 6 bases short and J 5 bases short, with 16 bases between. This CDR3 is 14 amino acids long. From germline, CDR1 is LNHDA and CDR2 SQIVND (reference sequence). Here the CDR3 reads CASRETGRGYGYTF. DNA for the CDR3: TGTGCCAGTAGAGAGACAGGCAGAGGATATGGCTACACCTTC.

The rearrangement uses TRBV27 and TRBJ2-3; no definite D call. The CDR3 covers 15 residues. Germline assignment: CDR1 MNHEY and CDR2 SMNVEV (reference sequence). The V and J ends lost 2 bases and 1 base respectively, with 10 bases between them. In nucleotides, the CDR3 is TGTGCCAGCAGTTTAAGCTCCTTGGGCACAGATACGCAGTATTTT. As protein: CASSLSSLGTDTQYF.

The V and J genes are TRBV19 and TRBJ1-2; the D gene is possibly TRBD1 (5 bases). V lost 4 bases and J 4 bases, leaving 13 bases between the germline ends. Germline V CDR1 and CDR2: LNHDA, SQIVND (reference sequence). The CDR3 sequence is 14 residues long. The CDR3 loop is CASSNGAGGYGYTF. DNA for the CDR3: TGTGCCAGTAGTAATGGGGCCGGGGGCTATGGCTACACCTTC. Full variable domain (rest looked up from reference TRBV19 and TRBJ1-2): DGGITQSPKYLFRKEGQNVTLSCEQNLNHDAMYWYRQDPGQGLRLIYYSQIVNDFQKGDIAEGYSVSREKKESFPLTVTSAQKNPTAFYLCASSNGAGGYGYTFGSGTRLTVV.